The 13 T cell receptor beta chains below were found in one sample sequenced in a study of OX40 agonist ivuxolimab in advanced cancers. The protocol was immunoSEQ multiplex PCR, while the TCRdb copy is restricted to in-frame clones and leaves out a portion. Counted here are roughly 110,000 clones, about nine tenths occurring once; the ten biggest clones make up 0.48%. The specimen was CD4+ or CD8+ T cells sorted from blood, collected in a trial of the OX40 agonist ivuxolimab. The source of these receptors is an adult with an advanced solid tumor such as melanoma, head and neck, liver or kidney cancer.

CDR3 DNA: TGCGCCAGCAGCTTGGGGGCTGGGACGGACATCACCTTC. It translates to CASSLGAGTDITF. The chain combines TRBV5-1 with TRBJ1-2, with a possible D match to TRBD1 (5 bases). The CDR3 is 13 amino acids. Trimming took off 0 bases at V and 13 bases at J, with 16 bases between the two ends. Germline CDR1 is SGHRS and CDR2 is YFSETQ.

The V and J genes are TRBV28 and TRBJ1-3; D gene uncertain. The CDR3 runs to 15 residues. The V gene lost 2 bases and the J gene lost 0 bases, with 8 bases spanning the gap. The germline V gene encodes CDR1 MDHEN and CDR2 SYDVKM. DNA for the CDR3: TGTGCCAGCAGTTTAGGTCTGCTCTCTGGAAACACCATATATTTT. It yields the protein CASSLGLLSGNTIYF.

The chain links TRBV6-5 to TRBJ2-3, with D maybe TRBD1 (6 bases). The CDR3 spans 13 residues. V lost 2 bases and J lost 9, with 12 bases in between. Germline V gives CDR1 MNHEY, CDR2 SVGAGI. The CDR3 sequence is CASSYPGTLTQYF. CDR3 nucleotides: TGTGCCAGCAGTTACCCTGGGACACTAACGCAGTATTTT.

A remark on this clone: A read error may account for a junction end that differs from germline. This sample also contains other DNA sequences that code for the same CDR3. This rearrangement joins TRBV5-1 to TRBJ2-1; 10 bases are shared with TRBD2. CDR1 SGHRS and CDR2 YFSETQ come from the germline V gene. CDR3 length: 15 residues. CDR3 residues: CASSLAAGGPDEQFF. The CDR3 region has the DNA TGCGCCAGCAGCTTGGCAGCGGGGGGGCCCGATGAACAGTTCTTC.

In its sample, this clone was seen a few times. V is TRBV10-2 and J is TRBJ2-2; possible D gene TRBD1, 5 bases. The CDR3 consists of 14 residues. Germline V gene data show CDR1 as WSHSY and CDR2 as SAAADI. The V end was cut by 4 bases, the J end by 6 bases, with 12 bases between. The CDR3 bases are TGCGCCAGCAGTGGACAGATAGTCGCCGGGGAGCTGTTTTTT. Protein product: CASSGQIVAGELFF.

This clone turned up a few times. V gene TRBV1 combines with J gene TRBJ1-5. TRBV1 is a recognized pseudogene. The CDR3 covers 15 residues. DNA for the CDR3: TGCACCAGCAGCCAATCAGGACCTAGCAATCAGCCCCAGCATTTT. Protein sequence: CTSSQSGPSNQPQHF.

This clone was found once. The DNA of the CDR3 is TGCGCCAGCAGCCTTCTAGCGGGGCCGACCACAGATACGCAGTATTTT. It is translated as CASSLLAGPTTDTQYF. V usage is TRBV4-1 and J usage is TRBJ2-3; 9 bases agree with TRBD2. V lost 4 bases to trimming and J lost 2 bases; unmatched junction nucleotides: 7. Germline CDR1 reads MGHRA; CDR2 reads YSYEKL. CDR3 length: 16 residues.

The V call is TRBV7-2, the J call TRBJ2-3, with D hard to call. Trimming cost V 5 bases and J 2 bases, with 5 bases left between them. The CDR3 runs to 12 residues. Germline-derived CDR1 and CDR2 are SGHTA and FQGNSA. The CDR3 DNA is TGTGCCAGCAGCGCATACACAGATACGCAGTATTTT. Amino acids: CASSAYTDTQYF.

The chain employs TRBV5-1 and TRBJ2-3; 16 nucleotides align to TRBD2. Germline V gives CDR1 SGHRS, CDR2 YFSETQ. The CDR3 is made up of 19 amino acids. The V and J ends lost 4 bases and 4 bases, in that order; junction bases with no gene match: 12. The CDR3 DNA is TGCGCCAGCAGCCCCGGGACTAGCGGGGGGGCCCGGGGGGCAGATACGCAGTATTTT. Protein: CASSPGTSGGARGADTQYF.

V and J are TRBV19 and TRBJ1-4; a weak D match, TRBD1 (5 bases). The CDR3 totals 16 residues. Germline CDR1 LNHDA, CDR2 SQIVND (reference sequence). V shed 4 bases and J shed 8 bases, with 20 bases lying between them. CDR3 DNA: TGTGCCAGTAGTAAGATTACAGGAGTCTTAGGGGAAAAACTGTTTTTT. The encoded protein is CASSKITGVLGEKLFF.

This chain joins TRBV6-5 and TRBJ1-2; D gene ambiguous. The CDR3 consists of 15 residues. V was trimmed by 2 bases and J by 0 bases, leaving 10 bases between them. The germline V gene has CDR1 MNHEY and CDR2 SVGAGI. The CDR3 sequence: CASSYRSGSNYGYTF. The CDR3 DNA sequence: TGTGCCAGCAGTTACAGATCGGGGTCTAACTATGGCTACACCTTC.

The CDR3 DNA is TGTGCCAGCTTAGGGGCAGGGCCCAATCAGCCCCAGCATTTT. Its translation: CASLGAGPNQPQHF. The gene calls are TRBV9 and TRBJ1-5; D is perhaps TRBD1 (5 bases). From germline, CDR1 is SGDLS and CDR2 YYNGEE. Trimming took off 7 bases at V and 3 bases at J, with 14 bases between the two ends. The CDR3 is 14 residues long.

This clone was seen more than once but under ten times. V usage is TRBV28 and J usage is TRBJ2-5; D is ambiguous. Trimming pared 1 base from V and 6 bases from J, leaving 9 bases between. The CDR3 loop spans 13 amino acids. Germline CDR1 reads MDHEN; CDR2 reads SYDVKM. The CDR3: CASSLLAIQTQYF. CDR3 in DNA: TGTGCCAGCAGTTTATTGGCCATACAGACCCAGTACTTC.